This is a list of T cell receptor beta chains from one sample in a study of CD4 and CD8 cells across lung adenocarcinoma regions. TCRdb itself ran the PCR reads through MiXCR, one entry per CDR3 protein. The sample lists 20,000 or so distinct CDR3 sequences, around 50% seen once, with around 36% in the top ten. Input material: CD8+ T cells from the margin of a lung tumor. The receptors originated from a male donor with lung adenocarcinoma. The CD4 and CD8 labels of this study may be unreliable. CDR3s include the opening cysteine and the closing phenylalanine or tryptophan. The D gene is left open where the match is weak. Size is omitted from some rows. Given values are once, few, many or a class for expanded clones.

d_gene: TRBD2
v_gene: TRBV6-1
len: 18
abundance: NA
j_gene: TRBJ2-1
CDR3nt: TGTGCCAGCAGTCTTGGACTAGCGGGGGACCCTTTTTACAATGAGCAGTTCTTC
CDR3aa: CASSLGLAGDPFYNEQFF

d_gene: TRBD1
v_gene: TRBV4-1
len: 15
abundance: NA
j_gene: TRBJ2-1
CDR3nt: TGCGCCAGCAGCCAAGAAGGGACAGCCGTCTCTGAGCAGTTCTTC
CDR3aa: CASSQEGTAVSEQFF

d_gene: TRBD2
v_gene: TRBV7-2
len: 14
abundance: NA
j_gene: TRBJ2-4
CDR3nt: TGTGCCGGGCTCGGGGGGAGGGACCAAGAGATCCAGTACTTC
CDR3aa: CAGLGGRDQEIQYF

d_gene: TRBD2
v_gene: TRBV27
len: 15
abundance: NA
j_gene: TRBJ2-1
CDR3nt: TGTGCCAGCAGATATAGCGGGAGGGCCTACAATGAGCAGTTCTTC
CDR3aa: CASRYSGRAYNEQFF

d_gene: TRBD2
v_gene: TRBV7-2
len: 13
abundance: few
j_gene: TRBJ2-5
CDR3nt: TGTGCCAGCAGCCGAGGACTAGACGAGACCCAGTACTTC
CDR3aa: CASSRGLDETQYF

d_gene: NA
v_gene: TRBV6-1
len: 14
abundance: NA
j_gene: TRBJ2-1
CDR3nt: TGTGCCAGCAGGTCGGGGAGCTCCTACAATGAGCAGTTCTTC
CDR3aa: CASRSGSSYNEQFF

d_gene: NA
v_gene: TRBV4-1
len: 13
abundance: many
j_gene: TRBJ1-2
CDR3nt: TGCGCCAGCAGCCAACCAGCAGGGAATGGCTACACCTTC
CDR3aa: CASSQPAGNGYTF

d_gene: NA
v_gene: TRBV28
len: 13
abundance: few
j_gene: TRBJ2-7
CDR3nt: TGTGCCAGCAGGGGCCGGGACTCCTACGAGCAGTACTTC
CDR3aa: CASRGRDSYEQYF

d_gene: TRBD2
v_gene: TRBV6-1
len: 13
abundance: few
j_gene: TRBJ2-5
CDR3nt: TGTGCCAGCACACGGGAGGCCAAAGAGACCCAGTACTTC
CDR3aa: CASTREAKETQYF

d_gene: NA
v_gene: TRBV7-7
len: 13
abundance: few
j_gene: TRBJ2-7
CDR3nt: TGTGCTAGCAGCTTAGGGGACGTGGATGAGCAGTACTTC
CDR3aa: CASSLGDVDEQYF

d_gene: NA
v_gene: TRBV27
len: 13
abundance: NA
j_gene: TRBJ2-2
CDR3nt: TGTGCCAGCAGACCCTCGCTGTACGGGGAGCAGTTTTTC
CDR3aa: CASRPSLYGEQFF

d_gene: NA
v_gene: TRBV5-1
len: 15
abundance: NA
j_gene: TRBJ2-5
CDR3nt: TGCGCCAGCAGCTGGACGGGCCATCCGGCGGAGACCCAGTACTTC
CDR3aa: CASSWTGHPAETQYF

d_gene: NA
v_gene: TRBV27
len: 15
abundance: NA
j_gene: TRBJ1-6
CDR3nt: TGTGCCAGCAGTTTCACCCCCAGAGGCAATTCACCCCTCCACTTT
CDR3aa: CASSFTPRGNSPLHF

d_gene: TRBD2
v_gene: TRBV7-2
len: 14
abundance: NA
j_gene: TRBJ2-4
CDR3nt: TGTGCGGGGATCGGCGGGAGGGGCGGAAACATCCAGTACTTC
CDR3aa: CAGIGGRGGNIQYF

d_gene: TRBD1
v_gene: TRBV7-8
len: 18
abundance: NA
j_gene: TRBJ2-3
CDR3nt: TGTGCCAGCAGCTTAGCCCCTCGGACAGGAACTAGCACAGATACGCAGTATTTT
CDR3aa: CASSLAPRTGTSTDTQYF

d_gene: NA
v_gene: TRBV6-1
len: 16
abundance: many
j_gene: TRBJ2-7
CDR3nt: TGTGCCAGCAGTGGGGGAGGACGGGCCATGGTTCGCGAGCAGTACTTC
CDR3aa: CASSGGGRAMVREQYF

d_gene: NA
v_gene: TRBV6-1
len: 15
abundance: NA
j_gene: TRBJ1-5
CDR3nt: TGTGCCAGCAGTAGGGGGTTCGATAGCAATCAGCCCCAGCATTTT
CDR3aa: CASSRGFDSNQPQHF

d_gene: TRBD1
v_gene: TRBV6-1
len: 14
abundance: NA
j_gene: TRBJ2-5
CDR3nt: TGTGCGGGCACAGGGGGCCGGGACCACGAGACCCAGTACTTC
CDR3aa: CAGTGGRDHETQYF

d_gene: NA
v_gene: TRBV14
len: 12
abundance: once
j_gene: TRBJ2-4
CDR3nt: TGTGCCGGCAGCCCGGACCAAAACATTCAGTACTTC
CDR3aa: CAGSPDQNIQYF

d_gene: TRBD1
v_gene: TRBV6-1
len: 14
abundance: NA
j_gene: TRBJ2-1
CDR3nt: TGTGCCAGCAGGGGGCAGGGGGCCAAAAACATTCAGTTCTTC
CDR3aa: CASRGQGAKNIQFF

d_gene: NA
v_gene: TRBV6-1
len: 16
abundance: few
j_gene: TRBJ1-5
CDR3nt: TGTGCCAGCAGTGGACTAGGCATAAGGTTAAGTCAGCCCCAGCATTTT
CDR3aa: CASSGLGIRLSQPQHF

d_gene: TRBD2
v_gene: TRBV10-3
len: 16
abundance: many
j_gene: TRBJ2-5
CDR3nt: TGTGCCATCAGCCCCGGGACTATGGCTTTCGAGGAGACCCAGTACTTC
CDR3aa: CAISPGTMAFEETQYF

d_gene: NA
v_gene: TRBV27
len: 13
abundance: NA
j_gene: TRBJ2-5
CDR3nt: TGTGCCAGCAGGTTCGGTAGGGGTGAGACCCAGTACTTC
CDR3aa: CASRFGRGETQYF